The 9 T cell receptor beta chains presented below share a single source sample, sequenced in a study of post-analysis software for immune sequencing data. Whole-study results and caveats: Comparison of patients with controls showed a handful of TRBV segments more frequent in patients, TRBV5-6, TRBV5-1 and TRBV20-1 among them.

The TCR beta cDNA libraries carried unique molecular identifiers. TCRdb fed the PCR reads into MiXCR, producing one record per CDR3 protein. The sample contains hundreds of thousands of distinct CDR3 sequences, about 60% of which appear only once. Antigens of these TCRs are unknown. Sequenced input: blood. These receptors were obtained from a girl aged 2-10 years with multiple sclerosis.

This clonotype has a single count. This chain uses TRBV2 with TRBJ1-5; TRBD1 matches 8 bases. Germline V CDR1 and CDR2: SNHLY, FYNNEI. This CDR3 has 14 residues. Germline trimming cut 1 base from V and 6 bases from J; bases unmatched to any gene: 2. The CDR3 DNA reads as TGTGCCAGCAGTGAAGGGACAGGGATTCAGCCCCAGCATTTT. It codes for CASSEGTGIQPQHF.

This clonotype appeared a few times. This chain joins TRBV4-1 and TRBJ2-7; D is unresolved. Trimming removed 2 bases at V and 3 bases at J, with 8 bases between. Germline assignment: CDR1 MGHRA and CDR2 YSYEKL. The length of the CDR3 is 13 residues. The CDR3 nucleotides are TGCGCCAGCAGCCAAAGGCTTTTCTACGAGCAGTACTTC. Residues: CASSQRLFYEQYF.

The rearrangement links TRBV5-1 to TRBJ2-5; 9 bases are a match to TRBD2. V gave up 3 bases and J gave up 4 bases; unmatched junction bases: 7. This CDR3 has 15 residues. Looked up from germline, CDR1 is SGHRS and CDR2 is YFSETQ. The CDR3 loop is CASSSRGGRRETQYF. In nucleotides, the CDR3 is TGCGCCAGCAGCTCGCGGGGGGGCCGGCGAGAGACCCAGTACTTC.

This sequence joins TRBV29-1 and TRBJ2-5, with D possibly being TRBD1 (6 bases). V was cut by 7 bases and J by 5 bases, with 17 bases left in between. Germline V CDR1 and CDR2: SQVTM, ANQGSEA. This CDR3 region has 13 residues. The CDR3 region has the DNA TGCAGCGCCGTGAAAACTGGGGGCGAGACCCAGTACTTC. Encoded protein: CSAVKTGGETQYF.

The V gene is TRBV7-6, the J gene TRBJ2-3; TRBD1 matches at 9 bases. The CDR3 has 18 residues. Germline V gives CDR1 SGHVS, CDR2 FNYEAQ. Germline trimming cut 5 bases from V and 7 bases from J; bases unmatched to any gene: 19. The CDR3, as DNA: TGTGCCAGCAGCCCGCCCGGACAGGGGTTTAAGGATACGAATACGCAGTATTTT. Translation: CASSPPGQGFKDTNTQYF.

The J gene is TRBJ2-1, the V gene TRBV27; 14 bases are shared with TRBD2. V was clipped by 5 bases and J by 0 bases; unmatched bases: 6. The CDR3 covers 18 residues. The V gene's germline CDR1 is MNHEY and CDR2 SMNVEV (reference sequence). The CDR3 region has the DNA TGTGCCAGCAGTCGACTAGCGGGAGGGGGTAGCTCCTACAATGAGCAGTTCTTC. It yields the protein CASSRLAGGGSSYNEQFF.

V usage is TRBV20-1 and J usage is TRBJ2-1, with 9 bases that match TRBD2. The germline gives CDR1 DFQATT, CDR2 SNEGSKA (reference sequence). Trimming took 2 bases from V and 0 from J; bases not matched to a gene: 2. The CDR3 contains 15 residues. CDR3 sequence: CSARRREGSYNEQFF. In nucleotides, the CDR3 is TGCAGTGCTAGAAGGCGGGAGGGCTCCTACAATGAGCAGTTCTTC.

The chain combines TRBV30 with TRBJ1-1; tentatively, D is TRBD1 (6 bases). Per the germline V gene, CDR1 is GTSNPN and CDR2 is SVGIG (reference sequence). The V and J ends lost 2 bases and 0 bases respectively, with 16 bases between them. The CDR3 runs 16 residues. In DNA, the CDR3 is TGTGCCTGGAGTCATTTGACAGGTCCCATGAACACTGAAGCTTTCTTT. Protein: CAWSHLTGPMNTEAFF.

The chain is built from TRBV7-9 and TRBJ2-3; 8 bases match TRBD1. The trim removed 5 bases at V and 2 bases at J, leaving 6 bases unmatched. Germline V gives CDR1 SEHNR, CDR2 FQNEAQ (reference sequence). This CDR3 is 15 amino acids long. The CDR3 sequence: CASSGYRGTTDTQYF. CDR3 in DNA: TGTGCCAGCAGCGGGTACAGGGGGACCACAGATACGCAGTATTTT.